This entry concerns a single T cell receptor beta chain. The entry originates in a study of blood T cell repertoires in COVID-19. In the study overall: The United States, Italy and Spain supplied acute and convalescent COVID-19 samples. The cDNA or gDNA used as material had been derived from T cells, B-cell-depleted T cells, or PBMCs.

Trimming took 1 base from V and 3 from J, leaving 13 bases between them. The CDR3 totals 16 residues. CDR1 and CDR2 from the germline V gene are SGHNT and YYREEE (reference sequence). Original processing methods: Estimation of nucleated cell counts relied on the amplification of reference gene primers. TCRdb's copy holds only in-frame clones and misses some; the assay was immunoSEQ multiplex PCR. Clonal size and the V and J genes are those of that table, whereas D and trimming came from the DNA. The sample lists approximately 28,000 clones; around 90% were seen once. The sequence derives from a woman aged 60-75 years with active COVID-19. The chain couples TRBV5-4 to TRBJ2-2, with unresolved D. The sample consisted of peripheral blood. Here the CDR3 reads CASSLLGFWDTGELFF. CDR3 coding DNA: TGTGCCAGCAGCTTGCTAGGCTTTTGGGACACCGGGGAGCTGTTTTTT.